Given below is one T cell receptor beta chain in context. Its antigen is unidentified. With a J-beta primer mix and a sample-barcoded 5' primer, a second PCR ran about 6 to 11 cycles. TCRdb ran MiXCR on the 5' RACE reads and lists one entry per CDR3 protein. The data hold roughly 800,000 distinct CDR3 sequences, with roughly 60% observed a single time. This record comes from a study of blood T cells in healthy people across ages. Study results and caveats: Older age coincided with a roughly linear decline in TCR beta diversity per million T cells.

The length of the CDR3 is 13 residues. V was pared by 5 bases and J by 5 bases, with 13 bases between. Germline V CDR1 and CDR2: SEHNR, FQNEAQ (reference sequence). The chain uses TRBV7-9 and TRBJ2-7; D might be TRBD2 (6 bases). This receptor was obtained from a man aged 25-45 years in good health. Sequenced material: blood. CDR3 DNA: TGTGCCAGCAGCCGCGGTCCGGGGGACGAGCAGTACTTC. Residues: CASSRGPGDEQYF.